In this sample, the clone carrying this TCR beta chain turned up many times. Germline-derived CDR1 and CDR2 are MNHEY and SMNVEV (reference sequence). Trimming stripped 5 bases from V and 5 bases from J, with 4 bases between. The CDR3 length is 12 residues. These data originate in a study of neurological immune-mediated disorders. TCRdb processed the 5' RACE reads anew with MiXCR; each CDR3 protein has one entry. The table shows 60,000 or so distinct CDR3 sequences, with over 9.5% occurring only once. The sequence was collected from a man aged 55 to 70 in good health. V gene TRBV27 combines with J gene TRBJ1-6; D remains unclear. The sequenced material came from PBMCs. CDR3 amino acids: CASSLHNSPLHF. DNA for the CDR3: TGTGCCAGCAGTCTCCATAATTCACCCCTCCACTTT.